The 3 T cell receptor beta chains below all came from one sample that was sequenced in a study of beta chain features in type 1 diabetes listed by TCRdb under 2018. Receptor libraries were prepared by the immunoSEQ multiplex PCR assay. The entire isolated RNA was reverse transcribed using the High Capacity cDNA Reverse Transcription Kit, and thus expressed TCRB transcripts were sequenced. Entries here come from immuneACCESS through TCRdb and include only in-frame sequences with V and J called. Some clones fail to appear in such tables; in the studies checked, an unresolved V gene covers under half of the shortfall, and the cause of the remainder is unknown. The sample table holds 250,000 or so clones, of which about 70% were seen once. The ten largest clones add up to around 0.05% of the sample. Input material: naive CD4+ T cells from blood. This specimen's cell subset or site label, per the study, means: true naive CD4+ T cells. These receptors were taken from a man between 25 and 39 years old in good health.

This clone was seen only once. V usage is TRBV29-1 and J usage is TRBJ1-5; D may be TRBD1 (5 bases). The CDR3 is 14 amino acids. Germline V CDR1 and CDR2: SQVTM, ANQGSEA. Trimming took 4 bases from V and 0 from J, leaving 10 bases between them. As DNA, the CDR3 is TGCAGCGTTGCGGGGGAGTATAGCAATCAGCCCCAGCATTTT. Translating gives CSVAGEYSNQPQHF.

The chain uses TRBV6-5 and TRBJ2-1, with D tentatively TRBD1 or TRBD2 (6 bases each). Germline CDR1 reads MNHEY; CDR2 reads SVGAGI. This CDR3 is built from 11 residues. With 4 bases removed from V and 12 bases from J, the gap between germline ends came to 10 bases. In DNA, the CDR3 is TGTGCCAGCAGTTCAGGAGGGGGGCAGTTCTTC. Translated, it gives CASSSGGGQFF.

This chain links TRBV6-5 with TRBJ2-2; D uncertain. The V end was cut by 8 bases, the J end by 4 bases, with 14 bases between. The CDR3 spans 14 residues. From germline, CDR1 is MNHEY and CDR2 SVGAGI. The CDR3 loop is CASPTEALTGELFF. As DNA, the CDR3 is TGTGCCAGCCCTACTGAGGCACTCACCGGGGAGCTGTTTTTT.